Below, 23 T cell receptor beta chains from the same sample are listed, as sequenced in a study of blood T cells in healthy people across ages. A J-beta primer mix and a sample-barcoded 5' primer were used in a second PCR of about 6 to 12 cycles. TCRdb called the 5' RACE reads again in MiXCR, with one record for every CDR3 protein. The sample lists about 1.8 million distinct CDR3 sequences, around 50% occurring once. Sequenced material: blood. These receptors were collected from a woman in her 40s in good health.

This rearrangement joins TRBV29-1 to TRBJ1-4; weak D call: TRBD1 (6 bases). CDR1 and CDR2 (germline): SQVTM, ANQGSEA. With 7 bases removed from V and 4 bases from J, the gap between germline ends came to 13 bases. The CDR3 covers 13 residues. CDR3 residues: CSANRAYNEKLFF. In nucleotides, the CDR3 is TGCAGCGCCAACAGGGCGTATAATGAAAAACTGTTTTTT.

This rearrangement joins TRBV5-6 to TRBJ1-2; the D is unclear. The germline V gene encodes CDR1 SGHDT and CDR2 YYEEEE. This CDR3 contains 11 residues. Trimming cost V 2 bases and J 8 bases, with 7 bases left between them. The CDR3 spells CASSFEGGYTF. For the CDR3, the DNA is TGTGCCAGCAGCTTTGAAGGGGGCTACACCTTC. Full variable domain (outside the CDR3, taken from reference TRBV5-6 and TRBJ1-2): DAGVTQSPTHLIKTRGQQVTLRCSPKSGHDTVSWYQQALGQGPQFIFQYYEEEERQRGNFPDRFSGHQFPNYSSELNVNALLLGDSALYLCASSFEGGYTFGSGTRLTVV.

The CDR3 loop is CSASPPGTGGSVYEQYF. CDR3 DNA sequence: TGCAGTGCTTCCCCCCCCGGGACAGGGGGTTCTGTCTACGAGCAGTACTTC. This chain joins TRBV20-1 and TRBJ2-7, with 11 positions matching TRBD1. CDR3 length: 17 amino acids. Per germline, CDR1 DFQATT and CDR2 SNEGSKA (reference sequence). J was trimmed by 3 bases and V by 5 bases; bases with no gene match: 15.

The rearrangement joins TRBV27 to TRBJ2-7, with a weak D call TRBD2 (6 bases). Germline V CDR1 and CDR2: MNHEY, SMNVEV (reference sequence). The V end was cut by 8 bases, the J end by 3 bases, with 14 bases between. This CDR3 has 13 residues. Written as DNA, the CDR3 is TGTGCCAGCGGCATGGGGGAGGACTACGAGCAGTACTTC. This encodes CASGMGEDYEQYF.

This sequence joins TRBV6-1 and TRBJ1-6; 9 bases are shared with TRBD1. Germline assignment: CDR1 MNHNS and CDR2 SASEGT. This CDR3 is built from 14 residues. Losses at the gene ends were 4 bases for V and 9 bases for J; bases not matched to a gene: 4. CDR3 residues: CASSVRDRVSPLHF. DNA of the CDR3: TGTGCCAGCAGTGTCCGGGACAGGGTTTCACCCCTCCACTTT.

This chain connects TRBV7-9 to TRBJ1-6; 9 bases are shared with TRBD1. Unmatched junction bases numbered 7, after V lost 5 bases and J lost 5 bases. Per the germline V gene, CDR1 is SEHNR and CDR2 is FQNEAQ (reference sequence). The CDR3 contains 16 residues. CDR3 nucleotides: TGTGCCAGCAGCCCCCGGACAGGGGATAATAATTCACCCCTCCACTTT. The encoded protein is CASSPRTGDNNSPLHF.

The chain combines TRBV7-9 with TRBJ2-3, with TRBD2 as a possible D gene (6 bases). The germline V gene has CDR1 SEHNR and CDR2 FQNEAQ (reference sequence). The CDR3 length is 17 residues. V lost 6 bases and J 2 bases, leaving 21 bases between the germline ends. In DNA form, the CDR3 reads TGTGCCAGCAGTGGAGGGATTGTTAGGGACCTCACAGATACGCAGTATTTT. The encoded protein is CASSGGIVRDLTDTQYF.

This clonotype appeared a few times. The chain carries TRBV20-1 and TRBJ2-1; 11 bases are shared with TRBD2. Trimming took 1 base from V and 7 from J; bases not matched to a gene: 9. In germline, CDR1 is DFQATT, CDR2 SNEGSKA (reference sequence). The CDR3 is 16 residues long. CDR3 nucleotides: TGCAGTGCTAGAGTAGGGTTAGCGGGGGGGCCGAATGAGCAGTTCTTC. Protein sequence: CSARVGLAGGPNEQFF.

This chain joins TRBV20-1 and TRBJ2-7; 10 bases align to TRBD1. The CDR3 is made up of 14 amino acids. Germline V gene data show CDR1 as DFQATT and CDR2 as SNEGSKA (reference sequence). The J segment lost 3 bases and the V segment lost 3 bases, leaving 5 bases of the junction unmatched. CDR3 amino acids: CSASRGTGVYEQYF. The CDR3 DNA is TGCAGTGCTAGCAGAGGGACAGGGGTCTACGAGCAGTACTTC.

This sequence joins TRBV9 and TRBJ2-7; TRBD2 matches at 13 bases. The end of the DNA fits TRBJ2-5 better, so the J call may be wrong. The germline CDR1 and CDR2 sequences are SGDLS and YYNGEE. The CDR3 loop spans 15 amino acids. CDR3 DNA: TGTGCCAGCAGCTCGGGGACTAGCGGGGTTGAGACCCAGTACTTC. It is translated as CASSSGTSGVETQYF.

This clonotype was detected a few times. CDR3 amino acids: CASSLELQDSGANVLTF. The CDR3 DNA sequence: TGTGCCAGCAGTTTAGAATTACAAGACTCTGGGGCCAACGTCCTGACTTTC. This rearrangement joins TRBV12-3 or TRBV12-4 to TRBJ2-6; D unresolved. There are 17 residues in the CDR3. V was cut by 1 base and J by 0 bases, with 10 bases left in between.

This clonotype was picked up a small number of times. The DNA for the CDR3 is TGTGCCACCAGTGTGGGCAGGGAAGAGACCCAGTACTTC. The encoded protein is CATSVGREETQYF. The chain carries TRBV24-1 and TRBJ2-5; TRBD1 might be the D (5 bases). The CDR3 runs to 13 residues. The germline CDR1 and CDR2 sequences are KGHDR and SFDVKD. V lost 5 bases and J lost 3, with 9 bases in between.

The CDR3 nucleotides read TGTGCCAGCAGTCCCAGTTCTAAGCAGTTCTTC. It specifies CASSPSSKQFF. The genes are TRBV12-3 or TRBV12-4 and TRBJ2-1; D uncertain. There are 11 residues in the CDR3. V lost 5 bases to trimming and J lost 11 bases, with 10 bases between them.

There are a few counts of this clonotype. CDR3 residues: CATSRVGLQERQGPTGETQYF. The CDR3, as DNA: TGTGCCACCAGCAGAGTAGGCCTACAAGAACGACAGGGACCAACGGGGGAGACCCAGTACTTC. This chain links TRBV15 with TRBJ2-5; 7 nucleotides match TRBD1. Germline V CDR1 and CDR2: LNHNV, YYDKDF (reference sequence). The length of the CDR3 is 21 residues. Trimming took 1 base from V and 5 from J; bases not matched to a gene: 25.

The CDR3 region has the DNA TGCAGCGTTGATGACAGACATTACGAGCAGTACTTC. It is translated as CSVDDRHYEQYF. The chain recombines TRBV29-1 with TRBJ2-7; possible D gene TRBD1, 5 bases. The germline V and J ends were trimmed by 3 bases and 4 bases, with 10 bases remaining between them. This CDR3 contains 12 residues. CDR1 SQVTM and CDR2 ANQGSEA come from the germline V gene.

This clonotype was detected only a few times. J is TRBJ1-5 and V is TRBV7-9, with 10 nucleotides matching TRBD1. The CDR3 has 16 amino acids. V lost 4 bases, J lost 6 bases, and 9 bases stayed unmatched. Germline assignment: CDR1 SEHNR and CDR2 FQNEAQ (reference sequence). The CDR3 loop reads CASSSADRGPGQPQHF. The CDR3 region has the DNA TGTGCCAGCAGCTCAGCCGACAGGGGGCCTGGTCAGCCCCAGCATTTT.

CDR3 bases: TGTGCCAGTGGGGACTCTAGCGGGGGGCCGATAGAGACCCAGTACTTC. Translation gives CASGDSSGGPIETQYF. V usage is TRBV6-1 and J usage is TRBJ2-5, with 11 bases that match TRBD2. Unmatched junction bases numbered 13, after V lost 9 bases and J lost 4 bases. CDR1 is MNHNS, CDR2 SASEGT, per germline. The CDR3 has 16 residues.

A few counts support this clonotype. The V gene is TRBV10-3, the J gene TRBJ2-5, with 8 bases identical to TRBD1. With 7 bases clipped from V and 7 bases from J, the junction kept 11 bases outside the gene matches. Germline assignment: CDR1 ENHRY and CDR2 SYGVKD. This CDR3 has 14 amino acids. CDR3 amino acids: CAITTDRAPGTQYF. The CDR3 DNA reads as TGTGCCATCACTACGGACAGGGCCCCAGGGACCCAGTACTTC.

In the case of this clonotype: The junction shows a germline mismatch at one end, possibly a read error. The CDR3 sequence: CVTSDPTGTGANVLTF. The CDR3 nucleotides read TGTGTCACCAGTGATCCCACAGGGACTGGGGCCAACGTCCTGACTTTC. The chain uses TRBV24-1 and TRBJ2-6, with D perhaps TRBD1 (6 bases). CDR3 length equals 16 residues. Germline V lookup: CDR1 KGHDR, CDR2 SFDVKD.

The chain uses TRBV7-2 and TRBJ1-1; D is undetermined. The V and J ends lost 1 base and 0 bases respectively, with 9 bases between them. From germline, CDR1 is SGHTA and CDR2 FQGNSA. CDR3 length: 15 amino acids. The CDR3 DNA sequence: TGTGCCAGCAGCTTAGGTGCGGATGTGAACACTGAAGCTTTCTTT. Translation gives CASSLGADVNTEAFF.

The genes are TRBV20-1 and TRBJ1-1; TRBD1 matches 8 bases. After removal of 6 bases from V and 0 bases from J, the junction contained 9 bases not matched to a gene. This CDR3 has 15 residues. The germline V gene encodes CDR1 DFQATT and CDR2 SNEGSKA (reference sequence). CDR3 sequence reads: CSADSDRAMNTEAFF. The CDR3 coding sequence is TGCAGTGCGGACTCGGACAGGGCCATGAACACTGAAGCTTTCTTT.

The genes are TRBV15 and TRBJ2-7; possibly TRBD2 for D (5 bases). The CDR3 is 14 residues long. V was shortened by 0 bases and J by 3 bases, with 9 bases between the two germline ends. Germline loops: CDR1 LNHNV, CDR2 YYDKDF (reference sequence). CDR3 DNA sequence: TGTGCCACCAGCAGAGAAGCAGGACTCTACGAGCAGTACTTC. This encodes CATSREAGLYEQYF.

The rearrangement uses TRBV16 and TRBJ2-6; D gene ambiguous. Deletions cut 6 bases from V and 0 bases from J, with 12 bases between. The CDR3 has 16 residues. CDR1 is KGHSY, CDR2 FQNENV, per germline. CDR3 DNA: TGTGCCAGCAGTCCATCCGTCCGCTCTGGGGCCAACGTCCTGACTTTC. It encodes CASSPSVRSGANVLTF.